Detailed here is one TCR beta chain. Its specificity is not known. This sample was taken from a study of CD4 T cells in relation to SARS-CoV-2 and coronaviruses. The CDR3 runs to 16 residues. The ends were cut back, 0 bases at V and 2 bases at J, with 14 bases in the middle. Germline values: CDR1 SGHTS, CDR2 YDEGEE. Before the COVID-19 pandemic, during about 2010-2018, CD4+ T cells were taken from unexposed donors. The cells were cultured for less than twelve days before CD4+ T cells were isolated. Method: immunoSEQ multiplex PCR; TCRdb's copy keeps in-frame clones and lacks some. Of 20,000 to 25,000 clones in the sample, around 80% were seen once.

This chain uses TRBV5-8 with TRBJ1-2; D gene unclear. The receptor's source is a human donor in good health. Sequencing was carried out using CD4+ T cells from PBMCs, cultured in vitro. CDR3 DNA sequence: TGTGCCAGCAGCTTGGTGGCAAGCACAAAAAACTATGGCTACACCTTC. It yields the protein CASSLVASTKNYGYTF.